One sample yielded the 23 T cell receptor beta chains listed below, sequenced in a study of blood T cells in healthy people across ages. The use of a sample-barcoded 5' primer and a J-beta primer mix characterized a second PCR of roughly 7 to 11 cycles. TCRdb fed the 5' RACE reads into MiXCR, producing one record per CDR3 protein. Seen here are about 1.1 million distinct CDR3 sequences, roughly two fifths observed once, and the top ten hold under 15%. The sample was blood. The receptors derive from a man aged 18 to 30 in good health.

This chain's CDR3 is CASSQDLAGTGELFF. In nucleotides, the CDR3 is TGTGCCAGCAGCCAAGATCTAGCGGGCACCGGGGAGCTGTTTTTT. The chain couples TRBV3-1 to TRBJ2-2; 8 bases map to TRBD2. The CDR3 length is 15 residues. Trimming at V came to 0 bases and at J to 4 bases, leaving 1 base not matched to a gene. Germline lookup yields CDR1 LGHDT and CDR2 YNNKEL (reference sequence).

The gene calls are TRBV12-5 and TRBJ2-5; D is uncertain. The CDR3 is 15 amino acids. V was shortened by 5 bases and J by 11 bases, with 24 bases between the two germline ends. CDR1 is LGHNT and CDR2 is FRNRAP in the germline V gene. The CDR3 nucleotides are TGTGCTAGTGGTCCCTCCCCCGTGGGCCTCAATGAGCAGTACTTC. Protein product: CASGPSPVGLNEQYF.

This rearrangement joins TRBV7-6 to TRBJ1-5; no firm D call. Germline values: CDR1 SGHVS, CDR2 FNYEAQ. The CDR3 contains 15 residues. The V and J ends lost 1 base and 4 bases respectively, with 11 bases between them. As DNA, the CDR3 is TGTGCCAGCAGCTTAGAGGCAGAGACAAATCAGCCCCAGCATTTT. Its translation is CASSLEAETNQPQHF.

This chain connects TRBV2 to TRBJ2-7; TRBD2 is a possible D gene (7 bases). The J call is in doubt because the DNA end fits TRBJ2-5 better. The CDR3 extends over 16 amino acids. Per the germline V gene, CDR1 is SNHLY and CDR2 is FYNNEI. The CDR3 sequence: CASSEERGHDLGTQYF. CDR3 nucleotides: TGTGCCAGCAGTGAAGAGCGGGGACACGACTTGGGGACCCAGTACTTC.

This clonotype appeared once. CDR3 sequence: CASGLTGNRAVGIDTQYF. CDR3 in DNA: TGTGCTAGTGGTTTGACTGGGAACAGGGCGGTGGGGATAGATACGCAGTATTTT. The rearrangement uses TRBV12-5 and TRBJ2-3, with a weak D call TRBD1 (6 bases). The CDR3 has 18 residues. Germline V gives CDR1 LGHNT, CDR2 FRNRAP. V was cut by 2 bases and J by 5 bases, with 23 bases left in between.

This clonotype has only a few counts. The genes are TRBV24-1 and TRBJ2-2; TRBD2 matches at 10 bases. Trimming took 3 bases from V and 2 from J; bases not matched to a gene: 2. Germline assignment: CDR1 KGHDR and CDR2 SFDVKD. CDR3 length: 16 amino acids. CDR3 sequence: CATSDVAGGNTGELFF. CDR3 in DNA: TGTGCCACCAGTGATGTAGCGGGGGGCAACACCGGGGAGCTGTTTTTT.

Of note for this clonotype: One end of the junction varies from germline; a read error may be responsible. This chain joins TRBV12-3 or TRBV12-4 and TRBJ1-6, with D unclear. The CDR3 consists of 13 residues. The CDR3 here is CASSLGPNSPPHF. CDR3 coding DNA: TGTGCCAGCAGTTTGGGCCCGAATTCACCCCCCCACTTT.

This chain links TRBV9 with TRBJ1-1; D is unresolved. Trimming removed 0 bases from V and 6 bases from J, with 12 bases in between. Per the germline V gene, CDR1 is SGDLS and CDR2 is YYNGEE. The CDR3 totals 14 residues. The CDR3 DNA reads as TGTGCCAGCAGCGTAGAGCCGGGTGGGCCTGAAGCTTTCTTT. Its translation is CASSVEPGGPEAFF.

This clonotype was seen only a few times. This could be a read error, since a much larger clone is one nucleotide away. The CDR3: CASPTGNTEAFF. The CDR3 nucleotides are TGTGCCAGCCCGACAGGGAACACTGAAGCTTTCTTT. This chain uses TRBV2 with TRBJ1-1; D is perhaps TRBD1 (6 bases). CDR1 is SNHLY, CDR2 FYNNEI, per germline. V dropped 8 bases and J dropped 1 base, with 8 bases sitting between them. The CDR3 consists of 12 residues.

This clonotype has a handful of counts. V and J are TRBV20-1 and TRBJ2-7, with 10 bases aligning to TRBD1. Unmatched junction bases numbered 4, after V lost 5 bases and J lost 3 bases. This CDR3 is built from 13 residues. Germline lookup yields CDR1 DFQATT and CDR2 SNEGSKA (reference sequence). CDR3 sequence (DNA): TGCAGTGCTTACCGGGACAGGGGCTACGAGCAGTACTTC. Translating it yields CSAYRDRGYEQYF.

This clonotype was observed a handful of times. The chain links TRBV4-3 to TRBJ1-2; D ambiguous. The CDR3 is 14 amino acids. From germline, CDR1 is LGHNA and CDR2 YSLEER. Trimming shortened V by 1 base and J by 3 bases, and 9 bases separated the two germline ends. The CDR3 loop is CASSQVQWDYGYTF. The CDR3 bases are TGCGCCAGCAGCCAAGTACAATGGGACTATGGCTACACCTTC.

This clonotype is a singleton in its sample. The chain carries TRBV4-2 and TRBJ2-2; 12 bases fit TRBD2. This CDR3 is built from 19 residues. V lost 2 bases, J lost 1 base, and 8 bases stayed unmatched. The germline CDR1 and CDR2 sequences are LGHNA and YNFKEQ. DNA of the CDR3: TGTGCCAGCAGCCAACGATACGGACTAGCGGGGCGGAACACCGGGGAGCTGTTTTTT. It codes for CASSQRYGLAGRNTGELFF.

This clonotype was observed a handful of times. The CDR3 nucleotides are TGCAGTGCCCCCCCTGGTGGCAGTGACTCCTACGAGCAGTACTTC. This sequence encodes CSAPPGGSDSYEQYF. The rearrangement links TRBV20-1 to TRBJ2-7; D call uncertain. Looked up from germline, CDR1 is DFQATT and CDR2 is SNEGSKA (reference sequence). Between the trimmed V and J ends, which lost 6 bases and 0 bases, there was a span of 18 bases. The CDR3 contains 15 residues.

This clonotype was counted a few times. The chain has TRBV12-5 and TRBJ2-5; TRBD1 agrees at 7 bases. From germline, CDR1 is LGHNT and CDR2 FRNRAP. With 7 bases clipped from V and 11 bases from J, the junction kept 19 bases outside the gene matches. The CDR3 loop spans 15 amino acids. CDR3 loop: CASAPGQGVVNEQYF. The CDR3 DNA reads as TGTGCTAGTGCCCCCGGCCAGGGGGTTGTAAATGAGCAGTACTTC.

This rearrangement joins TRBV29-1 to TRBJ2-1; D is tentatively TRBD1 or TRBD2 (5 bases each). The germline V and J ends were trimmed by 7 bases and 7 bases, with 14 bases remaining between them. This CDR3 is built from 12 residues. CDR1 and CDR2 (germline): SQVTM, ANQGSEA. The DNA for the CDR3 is TGCAGCGCGATCACAGGAGGTAATGAGCAGTTCTTC. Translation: CSAITGGNEQFF.

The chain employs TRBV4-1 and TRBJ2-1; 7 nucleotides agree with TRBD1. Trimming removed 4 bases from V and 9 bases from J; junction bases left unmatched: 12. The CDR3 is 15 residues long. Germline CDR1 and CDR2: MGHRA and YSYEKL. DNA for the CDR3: TGCGCCAGCAGCCCGAGGGCACACAGGGGTGGTGAGCAGTTCTTC. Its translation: CASSPRAHRGGEQFF.

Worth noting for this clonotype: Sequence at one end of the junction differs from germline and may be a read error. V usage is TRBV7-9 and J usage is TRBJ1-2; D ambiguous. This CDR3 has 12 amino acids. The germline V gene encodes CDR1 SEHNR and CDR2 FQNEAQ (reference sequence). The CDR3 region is CACSLDPYGYTF. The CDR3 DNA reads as TGTGCCTGCAGCTTAGACCCTTATGGCTACACCTTC.

The CDR3 reads CASSYSIAVWGETQYF. The CDR3, as DNA: TGTGCCAGCAGTTACTCGATAGCAGTCTGGGGGGAGACCCAGTACTTC. This chain connects TRBV6-5 to TRBJ2-5, with D tentatively TRBD1 or TRBD2 (5 bases each). There are 16 residues in the CDR3. V lost 0 bases and J lost 5, with 16 bases in between. Germline-derived CDR1 and CDR2 are MNHEY and SVGAGI.

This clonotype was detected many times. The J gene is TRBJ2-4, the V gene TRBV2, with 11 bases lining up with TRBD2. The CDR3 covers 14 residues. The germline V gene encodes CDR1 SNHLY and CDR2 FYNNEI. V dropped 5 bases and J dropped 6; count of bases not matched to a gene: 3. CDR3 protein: CASSLGTSGNIQYF. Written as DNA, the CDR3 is TGTGCCAGCAGTTTAGGGACTAGCGGAAACATTCAGTACTTC.

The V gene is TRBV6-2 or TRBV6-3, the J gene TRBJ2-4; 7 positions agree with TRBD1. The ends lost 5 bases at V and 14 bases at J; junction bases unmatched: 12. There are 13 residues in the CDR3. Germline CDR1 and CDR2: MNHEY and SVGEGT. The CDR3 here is CASSPPGQRTEYF. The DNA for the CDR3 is TGTGCCAGCAGTCCGCCGGGACAGAGGACTGAGTACTTC.

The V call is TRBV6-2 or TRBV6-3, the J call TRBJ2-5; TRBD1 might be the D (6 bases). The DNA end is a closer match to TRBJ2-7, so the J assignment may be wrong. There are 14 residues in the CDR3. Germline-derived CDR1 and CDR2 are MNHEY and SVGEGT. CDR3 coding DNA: TGTGCCAGCAGTTACTGGGACAACACTTACGAGCAGTACTTC. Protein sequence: CASSYWDNTYEQYF.

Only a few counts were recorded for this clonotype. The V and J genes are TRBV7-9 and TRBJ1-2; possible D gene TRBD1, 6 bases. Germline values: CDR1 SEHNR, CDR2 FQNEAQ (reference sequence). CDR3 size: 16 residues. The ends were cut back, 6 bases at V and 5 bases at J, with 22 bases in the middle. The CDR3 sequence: CASSYDRDTGLYGYTF. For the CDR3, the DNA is TGTGCCAGCAGTTATGACCGGGACACCGGACTATATGGCTACACCTTC.

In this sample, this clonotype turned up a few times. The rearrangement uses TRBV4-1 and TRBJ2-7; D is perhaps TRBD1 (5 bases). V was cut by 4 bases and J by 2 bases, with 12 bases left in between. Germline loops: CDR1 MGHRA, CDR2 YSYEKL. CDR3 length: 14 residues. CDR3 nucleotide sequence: TGCGCCAGCAGCCCCGATACAGGCACCTACGAGCAGTACTTC. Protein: CASSPDTGTYEQYF.